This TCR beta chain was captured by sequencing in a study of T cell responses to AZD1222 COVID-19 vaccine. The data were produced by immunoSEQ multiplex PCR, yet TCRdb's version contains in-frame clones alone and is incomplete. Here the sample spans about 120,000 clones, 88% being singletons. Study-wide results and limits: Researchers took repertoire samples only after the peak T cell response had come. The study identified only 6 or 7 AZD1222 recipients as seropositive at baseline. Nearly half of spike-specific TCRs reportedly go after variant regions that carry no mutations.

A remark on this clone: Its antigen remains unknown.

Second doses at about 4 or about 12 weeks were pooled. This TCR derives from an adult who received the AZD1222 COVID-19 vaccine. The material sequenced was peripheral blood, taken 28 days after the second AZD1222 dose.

The CDR3 reads CASSWVGRNTEAFF. In nucleotides, the CDR3 is TGTGCCAGCAGCTGGGTCGGCAGGAACACTGAAGCTTTCTTT. V is TRBV7-2 and J is TRBJ1-1; D is unresolved. The CDR3 sequence is 14 residues long. The ends were cut back, 4 bases at V and 1 base at J, with 10 bases in the middle. Germline-derived CDR1 and CDR2 are SGHTA and FQGNSA.